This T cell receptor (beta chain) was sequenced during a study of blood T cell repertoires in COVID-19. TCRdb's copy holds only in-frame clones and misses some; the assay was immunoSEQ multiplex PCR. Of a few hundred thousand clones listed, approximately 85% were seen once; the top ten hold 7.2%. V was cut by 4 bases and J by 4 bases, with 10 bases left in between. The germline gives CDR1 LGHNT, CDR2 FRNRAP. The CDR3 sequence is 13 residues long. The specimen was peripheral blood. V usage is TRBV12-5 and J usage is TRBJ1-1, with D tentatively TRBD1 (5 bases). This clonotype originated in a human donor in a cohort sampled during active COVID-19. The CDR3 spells CASGSQTATEAFF. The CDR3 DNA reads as TGTGCTAGTGGTTCACAGACAGCCACTGAAGCTTTCTTT.